This TCR beta chain came from a study of breast tumors, draining lymph nodes, adjacent tissues. Whole-study findings and limits: Tumors had less TCR diversity than lymph nodes, more than nontumor tissue. Tumor and nontumor repertoires were significantly more similar in luminal-like than in basal-like breast cancer.

In its sample, this clonotype was seen many times. Antigen unknown. Using its own MiXCR run on the multiplex PCR reads, TCRdb lists one record per CDR3 protein. This sample has some 250,000 distinct CDR3 sequences, with under 40% found just once. The CDR3 runs to 15 residues. Germline V gives CDR1 LNHDA, CDR2 SQIVND (reference sequence). After removal of 6 bases from V and 4 bases from J, the junction contained 10 bases not matched to a gene. Breast cancer patients provided tissue from their axillary draining lymph nodes. The J gene is TRBJ2-7, the V gene TRBV19; 9 bases are shared with TRBD1. This sequence originates from a female donor with breast cancer. Some clones in this sample may be carry-over from other donors' samples. Sequenced: axillary lymph node tissue. The CDR3 is CASRETGTGFYEQYF. The CDR3, as DNA: TGTGCCAGTAGAGAGACCGGGACAGGGTTTTACGAGCAGTACTTC. The full variable domain, rest sourced from reference TRBV19 and TRBJ2-7, is DGGITQSPKYLFRKEGQNVTLSCEQNLNHDAMYWYRQDPGQGLRLIYYSQIVNDFQKGDIAEGYSVSREKKESFPLTVTSAQKNPTAFYLCASRETGTGFYEQYFGPGTRLTVT.